The present TCR beta chain was sequenced within a study of metastatic and nonmetastatic thyroid tumors. Study-level information: Where malignant and benign thyroid patients were concerned, repertoires were compared across blood and tumor or nodule tissue. Study-wide findings and caveats: Malignant thyroid tumors reportedly exceeded benign nodules significantly in TCR beta diversity, with the difference appearing in blood and tumor.

The authors' processing: What underpinned the distant-metastasis classifier for papillary thyroid cancer was the set of CDR3 differences across clinicopathological groups. TCRdb re-analyzed the PCR reads through MiXCR. These V and J calls rely on TCRdb rather than the paper's analysis. The sample has 75,000 to 95,000 clones, roughly 13% seen once. With respect to this clone: The antigen remains unidentified. A read error may be the cause here, since a much bigger clone is one base away. The same CDR3 arises from other DNA sequences in this sample as well.

The V gene's germline CDR1 is LNHNV and CDR2 YYDKDF (reference sequence). V dropped 5 bases and J dropped 5; count of bases not matched to a gene: 8. The CDR3 has 15 residues. Thyroid surgery was preceded by no treatment in any patient. This chain uses TRBV15 with TRBJ2-3, with 9 positions matching TRBD1. This sequence was found in a female donor with papillary thyroid cancer or a benign thyroid nodule (not recorded which). Some clones in this sample may be carry-over from other donors' samples. Material for sequencing was blood. The CDR3 region has the DNA TGTGCCACCAGCCCGACAGGGGGTACCGGAGATACGCAGTATTTT. Amino acid sequence: CATSPTGGTGDTQYF.